A selection of T cell receptor beta chains follows, all from one sample in a study of cytomegalovirus exposure and HLA in healthy donors. The table came from immunoSEQ multiplex PCR; TCRdb's copy has only in-frame clones and leaves some out. The sample yields roughly 170,000 clones, 75% to 90% seen once. Sequenced sample: PBMCs. These TCRs come from a woman aged 50 to 60 in good health and CMV-seropositive. CDR3s include the opening cysteine and the closing phenylalanine or tryptophan. D genes are given only for firm matches. Size tells how often a clone was seen (once, few, many) or the class of an expanded clone, and some rows leave it out.

D | J | size | V | DNA | CDR3
TRBD2 | TRBJ2-5 | - | TRBV6-1 | TGTGCCAGCAGTGATGGCGGGGGGGCGCAGACCCAGTACTTC | CASSDGGGAQTQYF
TRBD1 | TRBJ2-2 | few | TRBV4-2 | TGTGCCAGCAGCCAGCGAGGGGGCGCGAACACCGGGGAGCTGTTTTTT | CASSQRGGANTGELFF
- | TRBJ2-5 | - | TRBV7-9 | TGTTCCAGCAGCTTATTCAGTGACCAAGAGACCCAGTACTTC | CSSSLFSDQETQYF
- | TRBJ1-2 | few | TRBV19 | TGTGCCAGTATATCAGGCTTGGATGGCTACACCTTC | CASISGLDGYTF
TRBD1 | TRBJ2-7 | few | TRBV6-1 | TGTGCCAGCAGTCCCGACAGGGCAAGCTCCTACGAGCAGTACTTC | CASSPDRASSYEQYF
- | TRBJ1-1 | - | TRBV7-9 | TGTGCCAGCAGCTCCGCGACTGGGAACACTGAAGCTTTCTTT | CASSSATGNTEAFF
TRBD1 | TRBJ1-2 | - | TRBV18 | TGTGCCAGCTCACCGCGGGACAGCCCTACTTCATTC | CASSPRDSPTSF
- | TRBJ2-7 | once | TRBV9 | TGTGCCAGCAGCGTCTCCCCGGACAGCTCCTACGAGCAGTACTTC | CASSVSPDSSYEQYF
TRBD1 | TRBJ2-6 | many | TRBV5-6 | TGTGCCAGCAGTTCGATTGGGACAGGTGGGGCCAACGTCCTGACTTTC | CASSSIGTGGANVLTF
- | TRBJ2-7 | - | TRBV5-1 | TGCGCCAGCAGCTCTCAGTCAACCTACGAGCAGTACTTC | CASSSQSTYEQYF
TRBD1 | TRBJ2-7 | - | TRBV5-1 | TGCGCCAGCAGCCAGGGACAGGGGGCCCCCTCCTACGAGCAGTACTTC | CASSQGQGAPSYEQYF
- | TRBJ1-1 | - | TRBV19 | TGTGCCAGTAGTATAGACCTTGAAGCTTTCTTT | CASSIDLEAFF
TRBD1 | TRBJ1-4 | - | TRBV6-6 | TGTGCCAGCAGCCCTGCCACAGGGGTGAGCGAAAAACTGTTTTTT | CASSPATGVSEKLFF
- | TRBJ2-7 | once | TRBV5-1 | TGCGCCAGCAGCCCGGGGGACCTAACCAATTACGAGCAGTACTTC | CASSPGDLTNYEQYF
TRBD1 | TRBJ2-2 | once | TRBV7-6 | TGTGCCAGCAGCTTAAGGTCGACAGGGGGGAACACCGGGGAGCTGTTTTTT | CASSLRSTGGNTGELFF
- | TRBJ2-1 | - | TRBV5-1 | TGCGCCAGCAGCTTGGAGGTTAGCGGCTACAATGAGCAGTTCTTC | CASSLEVSGYNEQFF
- | TRBJ1-1 | - | TRBV29-1 | TGCAGCGTTGCTGCCGCGAGGGACACTGAAGCTTTCTTT | CSVAAARDTEAFF
- | TRBJ1-4 | - | TRBV18 | TGTGCCAGCTCCCTCGGTCAGGGGAATAATGAAAAACTGTTTTTT | CASSLGQGNNEKLFF
TRBD1 | TRBJ1-6 | - | TRBV30 | TGTGCCTGGAGCCGCCGTACCGGGACAGAGTTTGCCCCCCTCCACTTT | CAWSRRTGTEFAPLHF